The rows below give T cell receptor beta chains drawn from one sample of a study of cytomegalovirus exposure and HLA in healthy donors. Sequencing used immunoSEQ multiplex PCR; TCRdb keeps in-frame clones, though not all of them. There are about 140,000 clones in the sample; roughly 76% occur only once, and roughly 1.3% lies in the top ten. The material sequenced was PBMCs. These receptors were taken from a woman aged 40 to 50 in good health and CMV-seronegative. Each CDR3 is given with its conserved first and last residue. Fields, in order: V gene, D gene, J gene, clone size, CDR3 DNA, CDR3 protein. D genes are given only for firm matches. Clone size is shown for a subset of rows, as once, few, many or a class of expanded clone.

TRBV28,TRBD1,TRBJ1-2,.,TGTGCCAGCAGTTTAGGGTCCTACGGGACAGTCTATGGCTACACCTTC,CASSLGSYGTVYGYTF
TRBV12-5,TRBD2,TRBJ2-1,.,TGTGCTAGTGGTTTGGGACTAGCGGGGAACAATGAGCAGTTCTTC,CASGLGLAGNNEQFF
TRBV5-1,TRBD1,TRBJ1-6,few,TGCGCCAGCAGTCCACAGGGGGTGGATTCACCCCTCCACTTT,CASSPQGVDSPLHF
TRBV27,TRBD1,TRBJ1-5,.,TGTGCCAGCAGTACAGGGGGCAAACAGCCCCAGCATTTT,CASSTGGKQPQHF
TRBV4-2,TRBD1,TRBJ2-3,.,TGTGCCAGCAGCCAGGGTAACCCCCCGGGACAGGGGCTCAAAGATACGCAGTATTTT,CASSQGNPPGQGLKDTQYF
TRBV19,TRBD1,TRBJ1-1,once,TGTGCCAGCGGAACAGGGGGTACTGAAGCTTTCTTT,CASGTGGTEAFF
TRBV4-2,.,TRBJ1-6,.,TGTGCCAGCAGCTTTCAGGGTTCAGAAAATTCACCCCTCCACTTT,CASSFQGSENSPLHF
TRBV6-5,.,TRBJ2-7,.,TGTGCCAGCAGTTACTCGACAGGCTTCCATACCTACGAGCAGTACTTC,CASSYSTGFHTYEQYF
TRBV6-5,TRBD1,TRBJ1-5,.,TGTGCCAGCAGCCGCACAGGGGAAGGCAATCAGCCCCAGCATTTT,CASSRTGEGNQPQHF
TRBV6-4,.,TRBJ1-2,.,TGTGCCAGCAAGGTCAGGGGTGGCGGTGGCTACACCTTC,CASKVRGGGGYTF
TRBV5-4,TRBD1,TRBJ1-2,.,TGTGCCAGCAAATTGACAGGGGGTCAGCGGGGCTACACCTTC,CASKLTGGQRGYTF
TRBV9,TRBD1,TRBJ1-2,.,TGTGCCAGCAGCGAAGGGACAGGGTTCTCTGGCTACACCTTC,CASSEGTGFSGYTF
TRBV4-1,TRBD2,TRBJ2-1,.,TGCGCCAGCAGCCAAGATCGGGGGGGCAATGAGCAGTTCTTC,CASSQDRGGNEQFF
TRBV19,TRBD2,TRBJ2-1,.,TGTGCCAGTAGTATCCTGCAAGACCCATGGGCTAGCGGAAACAATGAGCAGTTCTTC,CASSILQDPWASGNNEQFF
TRBV5-4,.,TRBJ1-1,.,TGTGCCAGCAGCTATACGAGCGCGGGGAGTGAAGCTTTCTTT,CASSYTSAGSEAFF
TRBV4-1,TRBD2,TRBJ2-7,.,TGCGCCAGCAGCCAAGAGAGAAGGAGGCGGGGGTACGAGCAGTACTTC,CASSQERRRRGYEQYF
TRBV5-1,.,TRBJ1-1,.,TGCGCCAGCAGCTTGATTGGGACGGGACACTTGAACACTGAAGCTTTCTTT,CASSLIGTGHLNTEAFF
TRBV6-5,TRBD1,TRBJ1-3,.,TGTGCCAGCAGAGACAGGGGCTCTGGAAACACCATATATTTT,CASRDRGSGNTIYF
TRBV5-4,.,TRBJ2-5,once,TGTGCCAGTACGGGGGATGGGAGAAAGACCCAGTACTTC,CASTGDGRKTQYF
TRBV19,TRBD1,TRBJ1-4,.,TGTGCCAGTAGTCTCCTCGGGGGACAGGTCCGGGGTGAAAAACTGTTTTTT,CASSLLGGQVRGEKLFF
TRBV28,.,TRBJ1-1,.,TGTGCCAGCAGTTTATCTAGGAGAGCTGAAGCTTTCTTT,CASSLSRRAEAFF
TRBV6-5,.,TRBJ2-3,.,TGTGCCAGCAGCTTAACAGGGACCGATACGCAGTATTTT,CASSLTGTDTQYF
TRBV18,.,TRBJ2-7,.,TGTGCCAGCTCACCATTACACGACAGCTACGAGCAGTACTTC,CASSPLHDSYEQYF
TRBV10-2,TRBD1,TRBJ2-7,few,TGCGCCAGCAGCGACAGGGGCGAGCAGTACTTC,CASSDRGEQYF
TRBV19,.,TRBJ1-1,.,TGTGCCAGTAGTATGGGGAAACAGGGTTGGGACACTGAAGCTTTCTTT,CASSMGKQGWDTEAFF
TRBV4-1,.,TRBJ1-5,.,TGCGCCAGCAGCCAAGATGGTGGGGGGGGCTTAGGACAGCCCCAGCATTTT,CASSQDGGGGLGQPQHF
TRBV4-2,.,TRBJ1-4,few,TGTGCCAGCAGCCAAGATGGCCCAGGGATTGGAGAAAAACTGTTTTTT,CASSQDGPGIGEKLFF
TRBV4-1,.,TRBJ1-6,.,TGCGCCAGCAGCCAAGATCGAGGGAGGACAGCGGGGAATTCACCCCTCCACTTT,CASSQDRGRTAGNSPLHF
TRBV27,.,TRBJ2-1,once,TGTGCCAGCAGTGCGATTTACAATGAGCAGTTCTTC,CASSAIYNEQFF
TRBV6-5,.,TRBJ1-5,.,TGTGCCAGCACTTGGGGGGTGAATCAGCCCCAGCATTTT,CASTWGVNQPQHF
TRBV11-2,.,TRBJ1-6,.,TGTGCCAGCAGCTTAGATCAGGATTCACCCCTCCACTTT,CASSLDQDSPLHF
TRBV7-9,TRBD1,TRBJ1-6,few,TGTGCCAGCGAGTTGCCACAGGGGGAAAACTCACCCCTCCACTTT,CASELPQGENSPLHF
TRBV4-3,.,TRBJ2-3,.,TGCGCCAGCAGCCTCCTAGGGGCGGCAGATACGCAGTATTTT,CASSLLGAADTQYF
TRBV5-6,.,TRBJ1-6,few,TGTGCCAGCAGCTTAGGGGCTTCACCCCTCCACTTT,CASSLGASPLHF
TRBV9,.,TRBJ1-5,once,TGTGCCAGCAGCGTAGGAGGGGGATTGAGTCAGCCCCAGCATTTT,CASSVGGGLSQPQHF
TRBV7-8,.,TRBJ2-5,.,TGTGCCAGCAGCTTAGGTCCTCGCGCGGGCCAAGAGACCCAGTACTTC,CASSLGPRAGQETQYF
TRBV7-9,TRBD1,TRBJ1-1,once,TGTGCCAGCAGCTTACCTCCGGGACAGGTTCCTGAAGCTTTCTTT,CASSLPPGQVPEAFF
TRBV28,TRBD1,TRBJ1-5,.,TGTGCCAGCCACACAGGGGATCAGCCCCAGCATTTT,CASHTGDQPQHF
TRBV6-5,.,TRBJ2-2,.,TGTGCCAGCAGTCAGGGACTCACCGGGGAGCTGTTTTTT,CASSQGLTGELFF
TRBV5-6,.,TRBJ1-1,.,TGTGCCAGCAGTTTCATGAACACTGAAGCTTTCTTT,CASSFMNTEAFF
TRBV6-5,TRBD1,TRBJ2-4,.,TGTGCCAGCAGTCGAGGACAGGGGGCGAGTCTGTACTTC,CASSRGQGASLYF
TRBV18,TRBD1,TRBJ2-2,.,TGTGCCAGCTCACCACGTACAGGGGGCCCCGGGGAGCTGTTTTTT,CASSPRTGGPGELFF
TRBV5-4,.,TRBJ1-1,.,TGTGCCAGCAGCTCTCATACGACATACCCCAACACTGAAGCTTTCTTT,CASSSHTTYPNTEAFF
TRBV5-1,.,TRBJ2-2,.,TGCGCCACCAGCTTCAGGGCCCCCGGGGAGCTGTTTTTT,CATSFRAPGELFF
TRBV29-1,.,TRBJ1-5,.,TGCAGCGTTGTGGAGGGCGCGGGGGGCAATCAGCCCCAGCATTTT,CSVVEGAGGNQPQHF
TRBV27,TRBD2,TRBJ2-1,.,TGTGCCAGCACCACGGGACTAGCGGCTTACAATGAGCAGTTCTTC,CASTTGLAAYNEQFF
TRBV18,.,TRBJ2-5,.,TGTGCCAGCTCGCCTACACAGTACCAAGAGACCCAGTACTTC,CASSPTQYQETQYF
TRBV15,.,TRBJ2-1,.,TGTGCCACCAGCAGAGATCGTGGCCAGTACAATGAGCAGTTCTTC,CATSRDRGQYNEQFF
TRBV6-5,.,TRBJ1-2,.,TGTGCCAGCAGGCGGGGGGGCGCAGATGGCTACACCTTC,CASRRGGADGYTF
TRBV19,TRBD1,TRBJ1-6,.,TGTGCCAGTACAACAGGGGGTGTCGGTTCACCCCTCCACTTT,CASTTGGVGSPLHF
TRBV7-9,TRBD1,TRBJ1-1,.,TGTGCCAGCAGCTACCAGACAGGGAGGAACACTGAAGCTTTCTTT,CASSYQTGRNTEAFF
TRBV5-1,.,TRBJ1-3,few,TGCGCCAGCAGCTTGGGGAGTCAAAACACCATATATTTT,CASSLGSQNTIYF
TRBV5-1,.,TRBJ1-6,once,TGCGCCAGCAGCTTGGATCAGGGTACGAGTTCACCCCTCCACTTT,CASSLDQGTSSPLHF
TRBV5-8,.,TRBJ1-3,.,TGTGCCAGCAGCTCTGTCGGAAACACCATATATTTT,CASSSVGNTIYF